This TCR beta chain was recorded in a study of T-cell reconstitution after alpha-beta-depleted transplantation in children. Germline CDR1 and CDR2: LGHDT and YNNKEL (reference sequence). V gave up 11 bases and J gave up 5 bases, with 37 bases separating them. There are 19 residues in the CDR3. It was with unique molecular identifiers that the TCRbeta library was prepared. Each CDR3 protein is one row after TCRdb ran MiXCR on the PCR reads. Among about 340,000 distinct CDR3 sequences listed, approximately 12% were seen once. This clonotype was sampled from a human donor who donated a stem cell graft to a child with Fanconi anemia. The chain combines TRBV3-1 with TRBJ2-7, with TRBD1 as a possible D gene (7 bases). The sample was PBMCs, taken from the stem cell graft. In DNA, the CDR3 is TGTGCCTGCTGTTTACCCCGGTCTGCACCTCGACAGGGACTCCACGAGCAGTACTTC. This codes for CACCLPRSAPRQGLHEQYF.